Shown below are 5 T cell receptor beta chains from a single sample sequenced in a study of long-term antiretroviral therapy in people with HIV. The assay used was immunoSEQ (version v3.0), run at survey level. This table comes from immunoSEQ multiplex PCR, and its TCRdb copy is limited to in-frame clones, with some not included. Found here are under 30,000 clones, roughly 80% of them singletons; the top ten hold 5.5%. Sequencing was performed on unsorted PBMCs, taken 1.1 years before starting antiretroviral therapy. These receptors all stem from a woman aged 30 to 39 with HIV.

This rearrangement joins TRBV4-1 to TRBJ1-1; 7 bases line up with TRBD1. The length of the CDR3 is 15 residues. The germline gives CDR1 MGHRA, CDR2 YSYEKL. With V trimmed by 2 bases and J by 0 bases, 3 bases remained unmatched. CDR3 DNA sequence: TGCGCCAGCAGCCAAAAGGACAGGATGAACACTGAAGCTTTCTTT. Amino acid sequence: CASSQKDRMNTEAFF.

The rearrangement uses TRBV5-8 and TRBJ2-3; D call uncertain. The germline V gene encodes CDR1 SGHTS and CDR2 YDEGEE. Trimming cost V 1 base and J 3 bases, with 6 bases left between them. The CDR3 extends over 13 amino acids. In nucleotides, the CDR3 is TGTGCCAGCAGCTTGATCCAGACAGATACGCAGTATTTT. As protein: CASSLIQTDTQYF.

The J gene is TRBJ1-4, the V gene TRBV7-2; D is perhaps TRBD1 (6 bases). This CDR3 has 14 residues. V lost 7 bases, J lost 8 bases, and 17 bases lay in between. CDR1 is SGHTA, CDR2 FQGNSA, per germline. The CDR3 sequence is CASTLTQGSEKLFF. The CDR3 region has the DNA TGTGCCAGCACCCTAACACAGGGCTCGGAAAAACTGTTTTTT.

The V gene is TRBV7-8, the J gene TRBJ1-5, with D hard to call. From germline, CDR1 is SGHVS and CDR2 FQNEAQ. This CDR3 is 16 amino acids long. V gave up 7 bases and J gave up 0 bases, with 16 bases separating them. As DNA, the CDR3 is TGTGCCAGCACCGCATTCACAGAATATAGCAATCAGCCCCAGCATTTT. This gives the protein CASTAFTEYSNQPQHF.

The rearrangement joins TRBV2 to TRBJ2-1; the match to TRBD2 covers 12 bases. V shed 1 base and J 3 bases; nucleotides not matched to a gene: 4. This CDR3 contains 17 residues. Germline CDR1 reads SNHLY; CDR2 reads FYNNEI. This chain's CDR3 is CASSEGLAGAGYNEQFF. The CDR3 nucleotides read TGTGCCAGCAGTGAAGGACTAGCGGGGGCCGGCTACAATGAGCAGTTCTTC.